Listed below are T cell receptor beta chains from one sample, sequenced in a study of cytomegalovirus exposure and HLA in healthy donors. Profiled with immunoSEQ multiplex PCR; TCRdb holds only in-frame clones, not every one. The data contain about 120,000 clones, 65% to 90% of them singletons. The sequencing sample was made of PBMCs. These receptors came from a woman aged 40 to 50 in good health and CMV-seronegative. Both conserved end residues are part of each CDR3. D genes are given only for firm matches. A row's size may be missing; if present it is once, few, many or a size class.

d_gene,j_gene,v_gene,abundance,CDR3aa,CDR3nt
NA,TRBJ2-7,TRBV6-6,NA,CASSYSRSQGSEQYF,TGTGCCAGCAGTTACTCGCGGTCCCAGGGGTCCGAGCAGTACTTC
TRBD2,TRBJ2-3,TRBV11-1,NA,CASTGLAGGPRDTQYF,TGTGCCAGCACCGGACTAGCGGGGGGGCCAAGAGATACGCAGTATTTT
TRBD1,TRBJ1-2,TRBV30,NA,CAWSGDRGNYGYTF,TGTGCCTGGAGTGGGGACAGAGGGAACTATGGCTACACCTTC
TRBD1,TRBJ1-6,TRBV27,NA,CASSFVQGGDSPLHF,TGTGCCAGCAGTTTTGTGCAGGGGGGCGATTCACCCCTCCACTTT
TRBD2,TRBJ2-5,TRBV15,NA,CATSRDTLAGEETQYF,TGTGCCACCAGCAGAGATACCCTAGCGGGGGAAGAGACCCAGTACTTC
TRBD2,TRBJ2-7,TRBV10-3,many,CAIRSGAYEQYF,TGTGCCATCAGGAGCGGGGCCTACGAGCAGTACTTC
NA,TRBJ1-5,TRBV28,NA,CASSLSGPEGYQPQHF,TGTGCCAGCAGTTTAAGCGGGCCTGAGGGCTATCAGCCCCAGCATTTT
NA,TRBJ2-7,TRBV11-3,NA,CASSHLNGDEQYF,TGTGCCAGCAGCCATCTGAACGGGGACGAGCAGTACTTC
NA,TRBJ2-3,TRBV9,NA,CASSPRGGISTDTQYF,TGTGCCAGCAGCCCAAGGGGCGGGATAAGCACAGATACGCAGTATTTT
TRBD1,TRBJ2-7,TRBV27,NA,CASSRDRVSYEQYF,TGTGCCAGCAGTAGGGACAGGGTCTCCTACGAGCAGTACTTC